The source of this T cell receptor (beta chain) is a study of neurological immune-mediated disorders. As concerns this clonotype: As yet, its antigen is unknown.

Synthesis of cDNA was carried out by template-switch 5'RACE. The reaction used 10-nucleotide random UMIs. TCRdb ran MiXCR on the 5' RACE reads and lists one entry per CDR3 protein. The sample lists some 100,000 distinct CDR3 sequences, under 15% seen once, with approximately 5% in the top ten. Described time point: longitudinal time-point 2. The unsorted libraries were prepared from 2 million PBMCs (stored at -80 C). Study observations and caveats: Sharing of CDR3 amino acid sequences among expanded clones across subjects was absent, suggesting private repertoires in all groups.

Germline V gene sequence: CDR1 LGHNA, CDR2 YNFKEQ. CDR3 size: 18 residues. Between the trimmed V and J ends, which lost 0 bases and 0 bases, there was a span of 18 bases. This clonotype was sampled from a female donor with HTLV-1-associated myelopathy (HAM/TSP). The sequenced sample was PBMCs. The rearrangement joins TRBV4-2 to TRBJ2-7, with D possibly being TRBD1 or TRBD2 (5 bases each). The CDR3 region has the DNA TGTGCCAGCAGCCAAGATTTGGTAAGAGGGGATAGCTCCTACGAGCAGTACTTC. Amino acids: CASSQDLVRGDSSYEQYF.